This T cell receptor beta chain appears in the sequencing data of a study of chemoradiotherapy in HPV16-positive cancers. Across the study: Candidate HPV-specific T-cell clones and common TCR motifs came from functional assays in two HPV16-positive patients.

General observations from the study: Functional assays defining HPV-specific T cells used only a couple of HPV16-positive patients.

Comment on this clone: What it recognizes is unknown.

CDR1 and CDR2 from the germline V gene are SGHNT and YYREEE (reference sequence). Trimming shortened V by 0 bases and J by 5 bases, and 12 bases separated the two germline ends. The CDR3 covers 15 residues. Sequencing was performed with immunoSEQ multiplex PCR; in TCRdb, only in-frame clones are kept and a portion is missing. Seen here are 500 to 600 clones, 70% to 90% observed once, and the top ten hold roughly 8.1%. Sample: tumor tissue, taken from a patient who underwent chemoradiotherapy. The sequence derives from a human donor with HPV-associated anogenital cancer. V is TRBV5-4 and J is TRBJ2-1, with unresolved D. Here the CDR3 DNA reads TGTGCCAGCAGCTTGGGGCAGCAGATCGACAATGAGCAGTTCTTC. This gives the protein CASSLGQQIDNEQFF.